This T cell receptor (beta chain) comes out of a study of blood T cell repertoires in COVID-19. Study overall: COVID-19 samples, acute and convalescent, were from the United States, Italy and Spain. The cDNA or gDNA used as material had been derived from T cells, B-cell-depleted T cells, or PBMCs.

Deletions cut 3 bases from V and 6 bases from J, with 14 bases between. This CDR3 is built from 14 residues. Germline V lookup: CDR1 KGHDR, CDR2 SFDVKD. Followed over time, Seattle patients had been enrolled while infection was active. As processed by the authors: Reference gene primer amplification in the assay estimated nucleated cell counts. Here immunoSEQ multiplex PCR was the method, and the copy in TCRdb shows in-frame clones only, minus some. The V and J calls and the clone size are those of that table, but D and trimming were determined from the DNA. The sample yields roughly 100,000 clones, 80% to 95% seen once.

This sequence originates from a woman aged 50 to 65 with COVID-19, enrolled during active disease. This sequence joins TRBV24-1 and TRBJ2-7; no reliable D call. Sequenced material: peripheral blood. The CDR3 loop reads CATSDTTQSGEQYF. As DNA, the CDR3 is TGTGCCACCAGTGATACCACCCAATCCGGCGAGCAGTACTTC.